The rows below give T cell receptor beta chains drawn from one sample of a study of cytomegalovirus exposure and HLA in healthy donors. The table came from immunoSEQ multiplex PCR; TCRdb's copy has only in-frame clones and leaves some out. The sample holds under 50,000 clones. The sample was PBMCs. The receptors come from a male donor in good health and CMV-seronegative. CDR3s include the opening cysteine and the closing phenylalanine or tryptophan. Fields, in order: J gene, V gene, D gene, CDR3 protein, CDR3 DNA. A D gene is named only where the DNA matches it firmly.

J: TRBJ2-1; V: TRBV9; D: TRBD1; CDR3: CASSEDRGGRNNEQFF; DNA: TGTGCCAGCAGCGAGGACAGGGGTGGCCGTAACAATGAGCAGTTCTTC
J: TRBJ1-3; V: TRBV6-4; D: .; CDR3: CASSDKNYSGNTIYF; DNA: TGTGCCAGCAGTGACAAGAACTACTCTGGAAACACCATATATTTT
J: TRBJ2-7; V: TRBV7-9; D: .; CDR3: CASSLRDREQYF; DNA: TGTGCCAGCAGCTTACGTGACAGGGAGCAGTACTTC
J: TRBJ1-4; V: TRBV6-6; D: TRBD1; CDR3: CASKSGGTGDEKLFF; DNA: TGTGCCAGCAAATCTGGGGGGACAGGGGATGAAAAACTGTTTTTT
J: TRBJ1-5; V: TRBV6-5; D: TRBD1; CDR3: CASSPQGARNQPQHF; DNA: TGTGCCAGCAGCCCACAGGGGGCGCGGAACCAGCCCCAGCATTTT
J: TRBJ1-5; V: TRBV6-5; D: .; CDR3: CASSSLTGTGNQPQHF; DNA: TGTGCCAGCAGTTCCTTAACAGGGACGGGCAATCAGCCCCAGCATTTT
J: TRBJ1-2; V: TRBV6-5; D: TRBD1; CDR3: CASSETGVGRGYTF; DNA: TGTGCCAGCAGTGAAACAGGGGTAGGTCGTGGCTACACCTTC
J: TRBJ2-7; V: TRBV11-3; D: TRBD1; CDR3: CASSFGQGLEQYF; DNA: TGTGCCAGCAGCTTCGGACAGGGTCTCGAGCAGTACTTC
J: TRBJ1-2; V: TRBV28; D: .; CDR3: CASSLTESYYGYTF; DNA: TGTGCCAGCAGTTTAACGGAGTCTTACTATGGCTACACCTTC
J: TRBJ2-5; V: TRBV5-4; D: .; CDR3: CASREGETQYF; DNA: TGTGCCAGCAGGGAGGGAGAGACCCAGTACTTC
J: TRBJ2-7; V: TRBV5-5; D: .; CDR3: CASSLGRSYEQYF; DNA: TGTGCCAGCAGCTTGGGACGGAGCTACGAGCAGTACTTC
J: TRBJ2-7; V: TRBV7-8; D: TRBD1; CDR3: CASSLDRGAYEQYF; DNA: TGTGCCAGCAGCCTGGACAGGGGGGCCTACGAGCAGTACTTC
J: TRBJ2-7; V: TRBV28; D: TRBD1; CDR3: CASSYKIVSRDSPYEQYF; DNA: TGTGCCAGCAGCTATAAAATCGTGTCCCGGGACAGTCCCTACGAGCAGTACTTC
J: TRBJ2-6; V: TRBV11-2; D: TRBD1; CDR3: CASSSGQVYGANVLTF; DNA: TGTGCCAGCAGCTCCGGACAGGTCTACGGGGCCAACGTCCTGACTTTC
J: TRBJ2-5; V: TRBV5-1; D: TRBD1; CDR3: CASSRQGVGQETQYF; DNA: TGCGCCAGCAGCCGACAGGGGGTTGGCCAAGAGACCCAGTACTTC
J: TRBJ1-6; V: TRBV14; D: TRBD1; CDR3: CASSQGTGRNSPLHF; DNA: TGTGCCAGCAGCCAAGGGACAGGGAGGAATTCACCCCTCCACTTT
J: TRBJ1-2; V: TRBV6-1; D: .; CDR3: CASRAQGISYGYTF; DNA: TGTGCCAGCAGGGCCCAGGGGATCAGCTATGGCTACACCTTC
J: TRBJ2-7; V: TRBV5-1; D: .; CDR3: CASSLVAGASAYEQYF; DNA: TGCGCCAGCAGCTTGGTGGCGGGCGCAAGCGCCTACGAGCAGTACTTC
J: TRBJ2-1; V: TRBV5-1; D: .; CDR3: CASSLTSPGDNEQFF; DNA: TGCGCCAGCAGCTTGACGAGCCCCGGGGACAATGAGCAGTTCTTC
J: TRBJ1-6; V: TRBV28; D: TRBD1; CDR3: CASSQTGVFYNSPLHF; DNA: TGCGCCAGCAGTCAGACAGGGGTCTTCTATAATTCACCCCTCCACTTT
J: TRBJ2-1; V: TRBV4-1; D: .; CDR3: CASSHQWEQFF; DNA: TGCGCCAGCAGCCACCAGTGGGAGCAGTTCTTC
J: TRBJ2-7; V: TRBV6-5; D: .; CDR3: CASSYSTGGLSGEQYF; DNA: TGTGCCAGCAGTTACTCGACAGGAGGCCTTTCGGGGGAGCAGTACTTC
J: TRBJ1-1; V: TRBV18; D: TRBD1; CDR3: CASSPDRKNTEAFF; DNA: TGTGCCAGCTCACCGGACAGGAAAAACACTGAAGCTTTCTTT
J: TRBJ2-7; V: TRBV5-6; D: .; CDR3: CASSLGGYHEQYF; DNA: TGTGCCAGCAGCCTGGGAGGATACCACGAGCAGTACTTC
J: TRBJ1-4; V: TRBV15; D: .; CDR3: CATSAAGRSGEKLFF; DNA: TGTGCCACCAGCGCAGCCGGAAGGAGTGGTGAAAAACTGTTTTTT
J: TRBJ1-5; V: TRBV28; D: TRBD1; CDR3: CASSTPRTGLNQPQHF; DNA: TGTGCCAGCAGTACCCCCCGGACAGGGCTCAATCAGCCCCAGCATTTT
J: TRBJ2-7; V: TRBV30; D: TRBD2; CDR3: CAWMLPGGYSYEQYF; DNA: TGTGCCTGGATGCTACCGGGAGGTTACTCCTACGAGCAGTACTTC
J: TRBJ2-3; V: TRBV19; D: .; CDR3: CASSIFGGRTDTQYF; DNA: TGTGCCAGTAGTATATTCGGGGGGCGCACAGATACGCAGTATTTT